This T cell receptor (beta chain) emerged from a study of blood T cell repertoires in COVID-19. Study details: The origin of the acute and convalescent COVID-19 samples was the United States, Italy and Spain. The cDNA or gDNA used as material had been derived from T cells, B-cell-depleted T cells, or PBMCs.

Original processing methods: Amplifying reference gene primers gave estimates of nucleated cell counts. TCRdb's table, derived via immunoSEQ multiplex PCR, lists solely in-frame clones and lacks some. V, J and clone size reflect that table, while D and trimming were determined from the DNA. There are 65,000 to 90,000 clones in the sample; about 86% occur only once, and 20% to 25% lies in the top ten. The specimen sequenced was peripheral blood. The TCR originated in an elderly woman in a cohort sampled during active or convalescent COVID-19.

CDR3 sequence reads: CASSSPRTGGETQYF. The CDR3 nucleotides are TGTGCCAGCAGTTCTCCCCGGACAGGGGGAGAGACCCAGTACTTC. The chain has TRBV6-5 and TRBJ2-5; 10 nucleotides match TRBD1. Germline assignment: CDR1 MNHEY and CDR2 SVGAGI. V was pared by 4 bases and J by 4 bases, with 6 bases of the junction left unmatched. The CDR3 spans 15 residues.